These T cell receptor beta chains were read from a single sample in a study of blood T cell repertoires in COVID-19. Data came from immunoSEQ multiplex PCR; TCRdb stores just in-frame clones and leaves some out. Of approximately 140,000 clones in the sample, 65% to 80% were seen once. Sequenced: peripheral blood. The receptor set was obtained from a man between 50 and 59 years old with acute or convalescent COVID-19. Each CDR3 is given with its conserved first and last residue. The D gene is left open where the match is weak. Where a row states a size, it is once, few, many or the class of an expanded clone; other rows omit it.

-,TRBJ1-2,TRBV15,-,TGTGCCACCAGCCCGCGCGGAGCCAACTATGGCTACACCTTC,CATSPRGANYGYTF
-,TRBJ2-3,TRBV2,few,TGTGCCAGCAGTGACAGGGCCACAGATACGCAGTATTTT,CASSDRATDTQYF
TRBD1,TRBJ1-2,TRBV7-2,-,TGTGCCAGCAGCCCGGGACAGGGGCGAACCTATGGCTACACCTTC,CASSPGQGRTYGYTF
-,TRBJ2-2,TRBV19,-,TGTGCCAGTTCGTCGGGAGCCGGGACCGGGGAGCTGTTTTTT,CASSSGAGTGELFF
TRBD1,TRBJ1-1,TRBV5-1,-,TGCGCCAGCAGCTGGGGGACAGGAGAGAACACTGAAGCTTTCTTT,CASSWGTGENTEAFF
TRBD1,TRBJ1-5,TRBV19,-,TGTGCCAGTAACCCAGGGGGCCCTAATCAGCCCCAGCATTTT,CASNPGGPNQPQHF
TRBD1,TRBJ2-1,TRBV10-3,-,TGTGCCATCGGACAGGGGAATGAGCAGTTCTTC,CAIGQGNEQFF
TRBD2,TRBJ2-5,TRBV11-2,-,TGTGCCAGCAGCAAAGGGACTAGCTCTCAAGAGACCCAGTACTTC,CASSKGTSSQETQYF
-,TRBJ1-6,TRBV10-3,few,TGTGCCATCAGCGACACCCCCGATAATTCACCCCTCCACTTT,CAISDTPDNSPLHF
-,TRBJ2-5,TRBV7-2,-,TGTGCCAGCAGCTTGGTCACAGGGATTTATGAGACCCAGTACTTC,CASSLVTGIYETQYF
TRBD2,TRBJ2-3,TRBV24-1,-,TGTGCCACCAGTGATTTGGCTAGCGGGGGGTCGACAGATACGCAGTATTTT,CATSDLASGGSTDTQYF
TRBD2,TRBJ2-2,TRBV11-3,-,TGTGCCAGCAGCTCTGGATCGGCTAGCGGGGGGTTGAACACCGGGGAGCTGTTTTTT,CASSSGSASGGLNTGELFF
TRBD1,TRBJ2-3,TRBV6-5,-,TGTGCCAGCAGTTACAGGGGGCGTAAAGATACGCAGTATTTT,CASSYRGRKDTQYF
TRBD1,TRBJ1-4,TRBV4-1,-,TGCGCCAGCAGCCCCGACAGGGAAGAAAGTGGCGGTGAAAAACTGTTTTTT,CASSPDREESGGEKLFF
-,TRBJ2-7,TRBV5-5,-,TGTGCCAGCAGCTTCCAGGGCAACGAGCAGTACTTC,CASSFQGNEQYF
TRBD1,TRBJ2-1,TRBV28,-,TGTGCCAGCAGTCCAATCAGACAGGGTCTTTCCTACAATGAGCAGTTCTTC,CASSPIRQGLSYNEQFF
TRBD1,TRBJ1-1,TRBV10-3,-,TGTGCCATCAGTGTACAGGGGGCTGAAGCTTTCTTT,CAISVQGAEAFF
-,TRBJ1-1,TRBV2,once,TGTGCCAGCAGTGTCGTGGGGGCGGATAGGGCTTTCTTT,CASSVVGADRAFF
-,TRBJ1-1,TRBV27,-,TGTGCCAGCAGTTTATCTGGACAGAACACTGAAGCTTTCTTT,CASSLSGQNTEAFF
TRBD1,TRBJ1-3,TRBV2,-,TGTGCCAGCAGTCGGGACAGCCTTTCCTCTGGAAACACCATATATTTT,CASSRDSLSSGNTIYF
-,TRBJ1-6,TRBV6-5,-,TGTGCCAGCACCTTATCACCGGGATATAATTCACCCCTCCACTTT,CASTLSPGYNSPLHF
TRBD1,TRBJ2-2,TRBV6-5,-,TGTGCCAGCAGTTCCCGGACAGGGGCTACCGGGGAGCTGTTTTTT,CASSSRTGATGELFF
-,TRBJ1-2,TRBV18,-,TGTGCCAGCTCACCACGGCAGGTCGCCCCGTACTACACCTTC,CASSPRQVAPYYTF
TRBD1,TRBJ1-2,TRBV29-1,-,TGCAGCGTTGAGACAGGGGAGACCTATGGCTACACCTTC,CSVETGETYGYTF
TRBD2,TRBJ2-1,TRBV30,once,TGTGCCTGCACGGGGGGGTCCTACAATGAGCAGTTCTTC,CACTGGSYNEQFF
TRBD1,TRBJ1-2,TRBV2,-,TGTGCCAGCAGTGCCGGGACAGCGAAAATCTATGGCTACACCTTC,CASSAGTAKIYGYTF
TRBD1,TRBJ1-2,TRBV6-1,-,TGTGCCAGCAGTGAAGCGGAGGGGGCGCATTATGGCTACACCTTC,CASSEAEGAHYGYTF
-,TRBJ1-4,TRBV6-1,-,TGTGCCAGCAATCAGGGGTATGAAAAACTGTTTTTT,CASNQGYEKLFF
TRBD2,TRBJ2-2,TRBV24-1,-,TGTGCCACCAGTGACCCTGGACTAGACGGCACCGGGGAGCTGTTTTTT,CATSDPGLDGTGELFF
-,TRBJ2-6,TRBV12-5,-,TGTGCTAGTGGTCTCTACAGCTCTGGGGCCAACGTCCTGACTTTC,CASGLYSSGANVLTF
TRBD1,TRBJ1-4,TRBV29-1,-,TGCAGCGTGACAGAGACAGGGACAACTAATGAAAAACTGTTTTTT,CSVTETGTTNEKLFF
TRBD1,TRBJ1-2,TRBV5-6,-,TGTGCCAGCAGCTTCGGGACAGGGGAAGGCTACACCTTC,CASSFGTGEGYTF
TRBD1,TRBJ2-6,TRBV7-9,many,TGTGCCAGCAGCCGAGAGGACAGGGGGCTAGGAGGGGCCAACGTCCTGACTTTC,CASSREDRGLGGANVLTF
-,TRBJ1-6,TRBV19,-,TGTGCCACACAACAGGGTCAAGGTTCACCCCTCCACTTT,CATQQGQGSPLHF
TRBD1,TRBJ1-4,TRBV5-8,-,TGTGCCAGCAGCTTGTACAGGGGGCCCGCAACTAATGAAAAACTGTTTTTT,CASSLYRGPATNEKLFF
TRBD1,TRBJ2-3,TRBV2,-,TGTGCCAGCAGTTCCGGGACAGGGGACGATACGCAGTATTTT,CASSSGTGDDTQYF
-,TRBJ1-1,TRBV24-1,-,TGTGCCACCAGTGCGGGGGGAAGCACTGAAGCTTTCTTT,CATSAGGSTEAFF
-,TRBJ1-5,TRBV28,-,TGTGCCAGCATTACCTATTCGATCAATCAGCCCCAGCATTTT,CASITYSINQPQHF
TRBD1,TRBJ2-5,TRBV11-3,-,TGTGCCAGCAGCTTACGGGGACAGGGGCAAGAGACCCAGTACTTC,CASSLRGQGQETQYF
-,TRBJ1-2,TRBV3-1/TRBV3-2,-,TGTGCCAGCAGCCAATATGGCAGGGGTAACTATGGCTACACCTTC,CASSQYGRGNYGYTF
-,TRBJ1-1,TRBV10-3,-,TGTGCCATCAGTGTATCCCAGGCGAACACTGAAGCTTTCTTT,CAISVSQANTEAFF
-,TRBJ1-1,TRBV7-3,-,TGTGCCAGCAACTTAAACAGGGTGACGGGCACTGAAGCTTTCTTT,CASNLNRVTGTEAFF
TRBD1,TRBJ1-1,TRBV29-1,-,TGCAGCGGGAGAGGGACAGGGCTGACTGAAGCTTTCTTT,CSGRGTGLTEAFF